These T cell receptor beta chains were read from a single sample in a study of blood T cell repertoires in COVID-19. Some clones are missing from TCRdb's copy, which holds only in-frame ones; the method was immunoSEQ multiplex PCR. The table lists 120,000 or so clones, about 80% of them singletons, with 16% in the top ten. The specimen was peripheral blood. Receptors were obtained from a woman aged 50 to 65 with acute or convalescent COVID-19. Each CDR3 is given with its conserved first and last residue. D genes are given only for firm matches. Expanded clones are given a class, and other clones once, few, many or no size at all.

j_gene: TRBJ1-4
v_gene: TRBV2
abundance: NA
d_gene: TRBD1
CDR3nt: TGTGCCAGCAGACGGGACAGGGGGCGCCCCACTAATGAAAAACTGTTTTTT
CDR3aa: CASRRDRGRPTNEKLFF

j_gene: TRBJ1-6
v_gene: TRBV18
abundance: NA
d_gene: NA
CDR3nt: TGTGCCAGCTCACCAGGGACACCGGGGTCACCCCTCCACTTT
CDR3aa: CASSPGTPGSPLHF

j_gene: TRBJ1-1
v_gene: TRBV25-1
abundance: NA
d_gene: NA
CDR3nt: TGTGCCAGCAGCGAATCCGGGTTAACTGAAGCTTTCTTT
CDR3aa: CASSESGLTEAFF

j_gene: TRBJ1-2
v_gene: TRBV29-1
abundance: NA
d_gene: TRBD1
CDR3nt: TGCAGCGCCCGGACAGGGGATTATGGCTACACCTTC
CDR3aa: CSARTGDYGYTF

j_gene: TRBJ2-6
v_gene: TRBV2
abundance: NA
d_gene: TRBD2
CDR3nt: TGTGCCAGCAGTGAACCTAGCGGGGGTGTTACTGGGGCCAACGTCCTGACTTTC
CDR3aa: CASSEPSGGVTGANVLTF

j_gene: TRBJ1-1
v_gene: TRBV29-1
abundance: NA
d_gene: NA
CDR3nt: TGCAGCACCGGGACACTGTCGAACACTGAAGCTTTCTTT
CDR3aa: CSTGTLSNTEAFF

j_gene: TRBJ2-2
v_gene: TRBV6-6
abundance: NA
d_gene: TRBD1
CDR3nt: TGTGCCAGCAGTCCCGGGACAGCCAACACCGGGGAGCTGTTTTTT
CDR3aa: CASSPGTANTGELFF

j_gene: TRBJ2-2
v_gene: TRBV15
abundance: NA
d_gene: NA
CDR3nt: TGTGCCACGAGTAATGCCGGGGAGCTGTTTTTT
CDR3aa: CATSNAGELFF

j_gene: TRBJ1-6
v_gene: TRBV30
abundance: NA
d_gene: TRBD1
CDR3nt: TGTGCCTTGGGACAGAATAATTCACCCCTCCACTTT
CDR3aa: CALGQNNSPLHF

j_gene: TRBJ1-1
v_gene: TRBV2
abundance: NA
d_gene: NA
CDR3nt: TGTGCCAGCCAACAGGGCTCTGAAGCTTTCTTT
CDR3aa: CASQQGSEAFF

j_gene: TRBJ1-1
v_gene: TRBV5-4
abundance: NA
d_gene: NA
CDR3nt: TGTGCCAGCAGCTTGGTTAACAGGCCGAACACTGAAGCTTTCTTT
CDR3aa: CASSLVNRPNTEAFF

j_gene: TRBJ1-3
v_gene: TRBV28
abundance: NA
d_gene: NA
CDR3nt: TGTGCCAGCAGTTTAGGATCATTTGGAGGGTCTGGAAACACCATATATTTT
CDR3aa: CASSLGSFGGSGNTIYF

j_gene: TRBJ1-1
v_gene: TRBV5-5
abundance: NA
d_gene: TRBD1
CDR3nt: TGTGCCAGCAGCTTCGAACAGGGGGTAAAGAACACTGAAGCTTTCTTT
CDR3aa: CASSFEQGVKNTEAFF

j_gene: TRBJ1-2
v_gene: TRBV28
abundance: NA
d_gene: TRBD1
CDR3nt: TGTGCCAGCAAAAGACAGGGGCAGAACTATGGCTACACCTTC
CDR3aa: CASKRQGQNYGYTF

j_gene: TRBJ1-3
v_gene: TRBV2
abundance: NA
d_gene: NA
CDR3nt: TGTGCCAGCAGTGTGGGCCCTTTGCGGGGAGGATCGGGAAACACCATATATTTT
CDR3aa: CASSVGPLRGGSGNTIYF

j_gene: TRBJ1-2
v_gene: TRBV2
abundance: NA
d_gene: NA
CDR3nt: TGTGCCAGCAGCAACGGGGACTATGGCTACACCTTC
CDR3aa: CASSNGDYGYTF

j_gene: TRBJ1-1
v_gene: TRBV30
abundance: NA
d_gene: TRBD1
CDR3nt: TGTGCCTGGAGTGTACGGGACAGGGACACTGAAGCTTTCTTT
CDR3aa: CAWSVRDRDTEAFF

j_gene: TRBJ1-5
v_gene: TRBV10-3
abundance: NA
d_gene: NA
CDR3nt: TGTGCCATCAGTACACAGGGAACTGGGCAGCCCCAGCATTTT
CDR3aa: CAISTQGTGQPQHF

j_gene: TRBJ2-7
v_gene: TRBV7-2
abundance: NA
d_gene: TRBD1
CDR3nt: TGTGCCAGCAGCTTAGCCCACAGGGGGCGCATATCAAGCTCGGGGTACGAGCAGTACTTC
CDR3aa: CASSLAHRGRISSSGYEQYF

j_gene: TRBJ2-5
v_gene: TRBV19
abundance: NA
d_gene: TRBD2
CDR3nt: TGTGCCAGTAGTGTTATAGCGGGGGGCCAAGAGACCCAGTACTTC
CDR3aa: CASSVIAGGQETQYF

j_gene: TRBJ1-1
v_gene: TRBV6-6
abundance: NA
d_gene: TRBD1
CDR3nt: TGTGCCAGCAGCCGGACAGGGGGCATCTCGAACACTGAAGCTTTCTTT
CDR3aa: CASSRTGGISNTEAFF

j_gene: TRBJ2-2
v_gene: TRBV5-6
abundance: many
d_gene: NA
CDR3nt: TGTGCCAGCACCTTTGAGCCAGGGGCCACCGGGGAGCTGTTTTTT
CDR3aa: CASTFEPGATGELFF

j_gene: TRBJ1-3
v_gene: TRBV15
abundance: NA
d_gene: NA
CDR3nt: TGTGCCACCAGCAGAAAAATAGGGGCCACTGGAAACACCATATATTTT
CDR3aa: CATSRKIGATGNTIYF